This T cell receptor (beta chain) was documented in a study of blood T cell repertoires in COVID-19. The overall study: Sites in the United States, Italy and Spain provided acute and convalescent COVID-19 samples. PBMCs, B-cell-depleted T cells, or T cells provided the cDNA or gDNA that made up the material.

CDR3 size: 16 residues. Trimming took 2 bases from V and 4 from J; bases not matched to a gene: 7. From germline, CDR1 is SGHTA and CDR2 FQGNSA. Followed over time, Seattle patients had been enrolled while infection was active. TCRdb's copy holds only in-frame clones and misses some; the assay was immunoSEQ multiplex PCR. The data hold about 370,000 clones, with over 75% observed a single time. The sequence was obtained from a woman aged 25-40 years with COVID-19, enrolled during active disease. J is TRBJ2-5 and V is TRBV7-2; 10 positions match TRBD2. The sequencing sample was made of peripheral blood. This chain's CDR3 is CASSLLGLAGGETQYF. CDR3 sequence (DNA): TGTGCCAGCAGCTTATTAGGATTAGCGGGGGGAGAGACCCAGTACTTC. The full variable domain, in which reference TRBV7-2 and TRBJ2-5 provide the parts outside the CDR3, is GAGVSQSPSNKVTEKGKDVELRCDPISGHTALYWYRQSLGQGLEFLIYFQGNSAPDKSGLPSDRFSAERTGGSVSTLTIQRTQQEDSAVYLCASSLLGLAGGETQYFGPGTRLLVL.